This paragraph reports one T cell receptor beta chain. As yet, its antigen is unknown. This entry is derived from a study of response to subunit inactivated influenza vaccine. V was shortened by 3 bases and J by 1 base, with 16 bases between the two germline ends. The CDR3 totals 17 residues. The germline V gene encodes CDR1 SGHTS and CDR2 YDEGEE. One entry per CDR3 protein, called by TCRdb with MiXCR from the RT-PCR reads. The table lists hundreds of thousands of distinct CDR3 sequences, roughly 23% of them singletons, with 1.5% to 2% in the top ten. Study findings and constraints: The study's authors posited that every seasonal influenza vaccination enlists few new T cells.

This TCR was sampled from a man aged 50-59 years who received an inactivated influenza vaccine. The J gene is TRBJ1-4, the V gene TRBV5-8; possible D gene TRBD1, 6 bases. Sample: CD4+ T cells sorted from PBMCs, taken roughly 5 days after vaccination. CDR3 coding DNA: TGTGCCAGCAGCTACGGATCGGGGGGCGTAACTAATGAAAAACTGTTTTTT. Translating gives CASSYGSGGVTNEKLFF. Complete variable domain (other parts from reference TRBV5-8 and TRBJ1-4): EAGVTQSPTHLIKTRGQQATLRCSPISGHTSVYWYQQALGLGLQFLLWYDEGEERNRGNFPPRFSGRQFPNYSSELNVNALELEDSALYLCASSYGSGGVTNEKLFFGSGTQLSVL.